One and the same sample provided the 2 T cell receptor beta chains below, sequenced in a study of early stage breast cancer tumors. Produced via immunoSEQ multiplex PCR; TCRdb's table is partial and in-frame only. The sample carries some 20,000 clones, around 88% recorded once. The sequenced sample was blood. These TCRs come from a person aged 65 to 79 with breast cancer.

This chain connects TRBV30 to TRBJ1-4, with D maybe TRBD1 (5 bases). This CDR3 is 14 amino acids long. Germline CDR1 reads GTSNPN; CDR2 reads SVGIG (reference sequence). Between the trimmed V and J ends, which lost 1 base and 3 bases, there was a span of 9 bases. CDR3 bases: TGTGCCTGGAGTGGGGGACTACCTAATGAAAAACTGTTTTTT. It specifies CAWSGGLPNEKLFF.

The chain recombines TRBV6-1 with TRBJ1-6; 9 bases line up with TRBD1. The CDR3 is 15 amino acids. Losses at the gene ends were 6 bases for V and 11 bases for J; bases not matched to a gene: 11. The germline V gene encodes CDR1 MNHNS and CDR2 SASEGT. CDR3 DNA sequence: TGTGCCAGCAGCCTGCTGGGACAGGGCCAAGCACCCCTCCACTTT. This sequence encodes CASSLLGQGQAPLHF.